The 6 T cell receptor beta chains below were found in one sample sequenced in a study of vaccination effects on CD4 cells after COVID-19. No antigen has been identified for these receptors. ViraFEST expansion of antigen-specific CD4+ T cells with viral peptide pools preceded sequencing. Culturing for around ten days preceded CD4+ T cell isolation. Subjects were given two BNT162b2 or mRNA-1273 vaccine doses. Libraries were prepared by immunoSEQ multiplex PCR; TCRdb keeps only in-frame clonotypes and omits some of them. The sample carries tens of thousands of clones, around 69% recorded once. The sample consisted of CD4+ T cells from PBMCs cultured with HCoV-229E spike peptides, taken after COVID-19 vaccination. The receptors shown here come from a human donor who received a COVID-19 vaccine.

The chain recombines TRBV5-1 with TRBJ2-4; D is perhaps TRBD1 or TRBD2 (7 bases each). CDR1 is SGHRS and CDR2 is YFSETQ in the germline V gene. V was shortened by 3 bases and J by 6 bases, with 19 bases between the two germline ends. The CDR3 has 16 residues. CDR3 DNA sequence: TGCGCCAGCAGCTCAGCGGTGGGCAGGGGGGGAAACATTCAGTACTTC. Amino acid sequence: CASSSAVGRGGNIQYF.

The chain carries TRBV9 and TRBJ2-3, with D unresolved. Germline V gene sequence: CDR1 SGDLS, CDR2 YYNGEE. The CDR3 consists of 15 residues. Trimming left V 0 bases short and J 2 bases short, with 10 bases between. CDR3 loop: CASSVVGYLTDTQYF. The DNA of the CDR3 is TGTGCCAGCAGCGTAGTTGGCTACCTCACAGATACGCAGTATTTT.

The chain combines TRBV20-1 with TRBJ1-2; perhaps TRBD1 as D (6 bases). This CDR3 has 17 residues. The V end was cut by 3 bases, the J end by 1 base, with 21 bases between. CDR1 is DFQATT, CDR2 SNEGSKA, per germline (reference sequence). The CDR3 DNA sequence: TGCAGTGCTAGTCCCTTCGGGACATATGCCCTTAACTATGGCTACACCTTC. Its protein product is CSASPFGTYALNYGYTF.

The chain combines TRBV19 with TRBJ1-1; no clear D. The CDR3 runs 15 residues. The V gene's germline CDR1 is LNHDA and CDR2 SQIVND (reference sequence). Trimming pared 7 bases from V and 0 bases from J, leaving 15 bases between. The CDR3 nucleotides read TGTGCCAGTACTACCCGGTGGGTCTTGAACACTGAAGCTTTCTTT. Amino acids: CASTTRWVLNTEAFF.

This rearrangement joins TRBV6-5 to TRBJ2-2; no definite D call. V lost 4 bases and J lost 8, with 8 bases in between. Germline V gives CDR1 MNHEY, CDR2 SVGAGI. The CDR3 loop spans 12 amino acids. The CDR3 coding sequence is TGTGCCAGCAGTTTAACAGCGGGGGAGCTGTTTTTT. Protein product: CASSLTAGELFF.

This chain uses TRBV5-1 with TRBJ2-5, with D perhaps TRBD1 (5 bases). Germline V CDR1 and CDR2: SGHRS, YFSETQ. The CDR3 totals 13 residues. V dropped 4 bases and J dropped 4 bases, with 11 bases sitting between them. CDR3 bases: TGCGCCAGCAGCAGGGGTTCCCTAGAGACCCAGTACTTC. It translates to CASSRGSLETQYF.